These 26 T cell receptor beta chains came from one sample sequenced in a study of OX40 agonist ivuxolimab in advanced cancers. TCRdb's copy holds only in-frame clones and misses some; the assay was immunoSEQ multiplex PCR. The sample contains roughly 68,000 clones, 80% to 90% of which appear only once. The sample here was CD4+ or CD8+ T cells sorted from blood, taken in a trial of the OX40 agonist ivuxolimab. All receptors derive from an adult with an advanced solid tumor such as melanoma, head and neck, liver or kidney cancer.

This clone occurred many times. This sequence joins TRBV7-7 and TRBJ2-5; the match to TRBD2 covers 10 bases. J lost 5 bases, V lost 6 bases, and 6 bases had no gene match. The CDR3 is 14 amino acids. Germline values: CDR1 SSHAT, CDR2 FNYEAQ (reference sequence). CDR3 coding DNA: TGTGCCAGCAGTTCTGAGACTAGCGGGGAGACCCAGTACTTC. Its protein is CASSSETSGETQYF.

This clone was observed once. The rearrangement links TRBV5-1 to TRBJ1-2; D not certain. CDR1 and CDR2 (germline): SGHRS, YFSETQ. V lost 2 bases and J 3 bases, leaving 8 bases between the germline ends. The CDR3 loop spans 13 amino acids. CDR3 sequence (DNA): TGCGCCAGCAGCTTCTCTCGTGACTATGGCTACACCTTC. Protein: CASSFSRDYGYTF.

Only a few counts were recorded for this clone. The rearrangement links TRBV11-2 to TRBJ1-2; TRBD1 agrees at 10 bases. The germline CDR1 and CDR2 sequences are SGHAT and FQNNGV. The length of the CDR3 is 14 residues. Germline trimming cut 7 bases from V and 8 bases from J; bases unmatched to any gene: 10. CDR3 sequence reads: CASTRQGAFDGYTF. The CDR3, as DNA: TGTGCCAGCACCCGACAGGGGGCCTTCGACGGCTACACCTTC. The full variable domain, rest sourced from reference TRBV11-2 and TRBJ1-2, is EAGVAQSPRYKIIEKRQSVAFWCNPISGHATLYWYQQILGQGPKLLIQFQNNGVVDDSQLPKDRFSAERLKGVDSTLKIQPAKLEDSAVYLCASTRQGAFDGYTFGSGTRLTVV.

CDR3 in DNA: TGTGCCAGCAGCCGGACAGGGGATAGTGAAAAACTGTTTTTT. Amino acids: CASSRTGDSEKLFF. This sequence joins TRBV6-5 and TRBJ1-4; 9 bases are a match to TRBD1. Trimming at V came to 6 bases and at J to 7 bases, leaving 6 bases not matched to a gene. The CDR3 contains 14 residues. CDR1 is MNHEY and CDR2 is SVGAGI in the germline V gene.

The rearrangement uses TRBV6-6 and TRBJ2-7, with 7 bases aligning to TRBD2. The junction had 8 bases not matched to a gene; V was cut back by 2 bases and J by 4 bases. CDR1 MNHNY and CDR2 SVGAGI come from the germline V gene (reference sequence). CDR3 length: 15 residues. CDR3 nucleotide sequence: TGTGCCAGCAGTTACCAGGCTGGGGAGGGGTACGAGCAGTACTTC. Translated: CASSYQAGEGYEQYF.

DNA of the CDR3: TGTGCCAGCAGTACTAGCGATAGCTCCTACGAGCAGTACTTC. Protein: CASSTSDSSYEQYF. The chain combines TRBV6-5 with TRBJ2-7, with TRBD2 matching over 7 bases. V trimming: 5 bases; J trimming: 0 bases; junction bases outside the gene matches: 4. Per germline, CDR1 MNHEY and CDR2 SVGAGI. The CDR3 length is 14 residues.

This chain uses TRBV25-1 with TRBJ2-2; tentative D call: TRBD1 (6 bases). V dropped 8 bases and J dropped 6 bases, with 19 bases sitting between them. Germline CDR1 reads MGHDK; CDR2 reads SYGVNS. CDR3 length: 15 residues. The CDR3 DNA sequence: TGTGCCAGCTGCCGGGACACCCCCAGGGCCGGGGAGCTGTTTTTT. This codes for CASCRDTPRAGELFF.

The chain joins TRBV7-2 to TRBJ2-3; D unclear. This CDR3 comprises 14 residues. The V end lost 5 bases, the J end lost 2 bases, and 11 bases lay between the germline ends. Germline loops: CDR1 SGHTA, CDR2 FQGNSA. CDR3 sequence (DNA): TGTGCCAGCAGCCGGCGACGGCACACAGATACGCAGTATTTT. Its protein is CASSRRRHTDTQYF.

This sequence joins TRBV5-1 and TRBJ2-3, with 9 bases matching TRBD2. Per the germline V gene, CDR1 is SGHRS and CDR2 is YFSETQ. The CDR3 has 15 amino acids. V gave up 4 bases and J gave up 0 bases; unmatched junction bases: 3. The CDR3 coding sequence is TGCGCCAGCAGCCCCACTAGCGGGAGCACAGATACGCAGTATTTT. Encoded protein: CASSPTSGSTDTQYF.

The V and J genes are TRBV27 and TRBJ2-7; maybe TRBD2 (5 bases). This CDR3 is built from 19 residues. CDR1 and CDR2 (germline): MNHEY, SMNVEV (reference sequence). V dropped 0 bases and J dropped 0 bases, with 21 bases sitting between them. This chain's CDR3 is CASSLSLPESGLDSYEQYF. The DNA for the CDR3 is TGTGCCAGCAGTTTATCCCTACCGGAGAGCGGCCTTGACTCCTACGAGCAGTACTTC.

The rearrangement joins TRBV19 to TRBJ1-1; the D is unclear. The V end lost 2 bases, the J end lost 1 base, and 8 bases lay between the germline ends. CDR1 and CDR2 (germline): LNHDA, SQIVND (reference sequence). This CDR3 contains 14 residues. The CDR3: CASSISGSNTEAFF. In nucleotides, the CDR3 is TGTGCCAGTAGTATATCAGGATCGAACACTGAAGCTTTCTTT.

This clone came up a few times. Other DNA sequences from this sample encode an identical CDR3 as well. The chain couples TRBV19 to TRBJ2-6; maybe TRBD2 (5 bases). CDR3 length: 15 residues. Germline V CDR1 and CDR2: LNHDA, SQIVND (reference sequence). Trimming stripped 6 bases from V and 0 bases from J, with 9 bases between. Here the CDR3 reads CASRTGSSGANVLTF. CDR3 coding DNA: TGTGCCAGTAGAACGGGGAGCTCTGGGGCCAACGTCCTGACTTTC.

This chain links TRBV4-1 with TRBJ1-2, with 7 bases identical to TRBD1. Germline V gene sequence: CDR1 MGHRA, CDR2 YSYEKL. Trimming at V came to 5 bases and at J to 7 bases, leaving 4 bases not matched to a gene. The CDR3 spans 12 residues. The CDR3 bases are TGCGCCAGCAGCAAAAACAGGGGTGGCTACACCTTC. It specifies CASSKNRGGYTF.

This clone was detected once. V and J are TRBV7-9 and TRBJ2-1, with 7 bases aligning to TRBD2. With 6 bases clipped from V and 9 bases from J, the junction kept 14 bases outside the gene matches. Per germline, CDR1 SEHNR and CDR2 FQNEAQ (reference sequence). The CDR3 is 15 amino acids. The CDR3 sequence is CASSLSGTIFSEQFF. DNA of the CDR3: TGTGCCAGCAGTTTGTCCGGGACTATATTCAGTGAGCAGTTCTTC. Full variable domain (rest looked up from reference TRBV7-9 and TRBJ2-1): DTGVSQNPRHKITKRGQNVTFRCDPISEHNRLYWYRQTLGQGPEFLTYFQNEAQLEKSRLLSDRFSAERPKGSFSTLEIQRTEQGDSAMYLCASSLSGTIFSEQFFGPGTRLTVL.

V gene TRBV5-1 combines with J gene TRBJ2-1; D possibly corresponds to TRBD2 (7 bases). Germline V gene data show CDR1 as SGHRS and CDR2 as YFSETQ. This CDR3 is built from 14 residues. The ends were cut back, 7 bases at V and 5 bases at J, with 16 bases in the middle. The CDR3 here is CASRRGGPHNEQFF. CDR3 DNA sequence: TGCGCCAGCCGAAGGGGGGGTCCCCACAATGAGCAGTTCTTC.

The chain has TRBV6-5 and TRBJ1-2, with TRBD1 identical over 8 bases. Per the germline V gene, CDR1 is MNHEY and CDR2 is SVGAGI. This CDR3 region has 15 residues. The junction had 6 bases not matched to a gene; V was cut back by 4 bases and J by 2 bases. The CDR3 loop is CASSSGGEGNYGYTF. CDR3 DNA: TGTGCCAGCAGTTCAGGGGGCGAGGGAAACTATGGCTACACCTTC.

This sequence joins TRBV25-1 and TRBJ2-7; a possible D gene is TRBD2 (5 bases). V lost 1 base, J lost 12 bases, and 19 bases lay in between. Germline CDR1 and CDR2: MGHDK and SYGVNS. The CDR3 runs 14 residues. CDR3 sequence reads: CASSELGTGKSLYF. CDR3 nucleotides: TGTGCCAGCAGTGAATTGGGCACCGGGAAGTCCCTGTACTTC.

This chain links TRBV29-1 with TRBJ2-5; D possibly uses TRBD1 or TRBD2 (5 bases each). The CDR3 is made up of 13 amino acids. CDR1 SQVTM and CDR2 ANQGSEA come from the germline V gene. V lost 7 bases to trimming and J lost 2 bases, with 14 bases between them. For the CDR3, the DNA is TGCAGCGCCGAGGGGATAAATCAAGAGACCCAGTACTTC. Translation: CSAEGINQETQYF. The full variable domain, completed using reference TRBV29-1 and TRBJ2-5, is SAVISQKPSRDICQRGTSLTIQCQVDSQVTMMFWYRQQPGQSLTLIATANQGSEATYESGFVIDKFPISRPNLTFSTLTVSNMSPEDSSIYLCSAEGINQETQYFGPGTRLLVL.

As regards this clone: At the DNA level, this CDR3 is encoded by other sequences in the same sample as well. The chain recombines TRBV28 with TRBJ1-4, with TRBD1 matching 8 bases. Germline-derived CDR1 and CDR2 are MDHEN and SYDVKM. After removal of 5 bases from V and 8 bases from J, the junction contained 7 bases not matched to a gene. The CDR3 is made up of 14 amino acids. CDR3 DNA: TGTGCCAGCAGTCGCGGACAGGGTAGGGAAAAACTGTTTTTT. Its protein product is CASSRGQGREKLFF.

This chain uses TRBV7-5 with TRBJ1-2; the table's TRBD1 call for D was not verified on the DNA. TRBV7-5 is tagged as a pseudogene. The CDR3 loop spans 15 amino acids. CDR3 DNA sequence: TGTGCCAGAAGCCGGCGGACAGGGGAAAACTATGGCTACACCTTC. Protein product: CARSRRTGENYGYTF.

The genes are TRBV7-3 and TRBJ2-1, with a weak D call TRBD2 (6 bases). CDR3 length: 14 residues. Trimming shortened V by 5 bases and J by 8 bases, and 16 bases separated the two germline ends. Germline assignment: CDR1 SGHTA and CDR2 FQGTGA. CDR3 sequence (DNA): TGTGCCAGCAGCCCCCAACTAGCTGGGGATGAGCAGTTCTTC. Amino acid sequence: CASSPQLAGDEQFF.

The chain is built from TRBV29-1 and TRBJ1-4; TRBD1 matches at 9 bases. CDR1 and CDR2 from the germline V gene are SQVTM and ANQGSEA. The CDR3 consists of 12 residues. The ends lost 7 bases at V and 8 bases at J; junction bases unmatched: 5. The CDR3 here is CSAGQGTEKLFF. CDR3 nucleotides: TGCAGCGCCGGACAGGGGACCGAAAAACTGTTTTTT.

The chain carries TRBV19 and TRBJ1-1; 8 positions agree with TRBD1. Germline V gives CDR1 LNHDA, CDR2 SQIVND (reference sequence). V lost 1 base and J lost 0; bases outside the gene matches: 4. This CDR3 is built from 16 residues. In nucleotides, the CDR3 is TGTGCCAGTAGTATAGTTCGGACAGGGTTGAACACTGAAGCTTTCTTT. Its protein product is CASSIVRTGLNTEAFF.

This clone was recorded a few times. V and J are TRBV7-8 and TRBJ2-1; D might be TRBD2 (6 bases). The V and J ends lost 3 bases and 3 bases respectively, with 12 bases between them. The germline V gene has CDR1 SGHVS and CDR2 FQNEAQ. The CDR3 covers 15 residues. The CDR3 here is CASSFQPGGYNEQFF. CDR3 DNA sequence: TGTGCCAGCAGCTTTCAACCCGGGGGCTACAATGAGCAGTTCTTC. Supplemented by reference TRBV7-8 and TRBJ2-1, the full variable domain reads GAGVSQSPRYKVAKRGQDVALRCDPISGHVSLFWYQQALGQGPEFLTYFQNEAQLDKSGLPSDRFFAERPEGSVSTLKIQRTQQEDSAVYLCASSFQPGGYNEQFFGPGTRLTVL.

The J gene is TRBJ2-1, the V gene TRBV7-2, with 7 nucleotides matching TRBD2. Germline assignment: CDR1 SGHTA and CDR2 FQGNSA. The CDR3 has 15 residues. J was trimmed by 3 bases and V by 4 bases; bases with no gene match: 6. The CDR3 region is CASSSVLASYNEQFF. CDR3 DNA sequence: TGTGCCAGCAGCTCCGTACTAGCGAGCTACAATGAGCAGTTCTTC.

This chain links TRBV27 with TRBJ1-1; 11 positions match TRBD1. CDR1 is MNHEY, CDR2 SMNVEV, per germline (reference sequence). J gave up 2 bases and V 1 base, and 21 bases lay outside the gene matches. The CDR3 sequence is 22 residues long. Here the CDR3 reads CASSLYSGQGAFWAQKNTEAFF. The CDR3 region has the DNA TGTGCCAGCAGTTTATATAGCGGACAGGGGGCGTTTTGGGCCCAAAAAAACACTGAAGCTTTCTTT.